The next 27 T cell receptor beta chains were all read from a single sample in a study of shared clonotypes between healthy human individuals. Using immunoSEQ multiplex PCR, the repertoire was profiled, and TCRdb retains in-frame clones only, with some absent. The sample yields some 2.4 million clones, approximately 93% seen once. What was sequenced was naive CD4+ T cells from PBMCs. The subset was: CD45RA+ positively selected. The receptors were sampled from a man between 18 and 29 years old in good health. Some clones in this sample may be carry-over from other donors' samples.

V is TRBV6-5 and J is TRBJ1-2; 7 positions agree with TRBD1. The V and J ends lost 6 bases and 7 bases, in that order; junction bases with no gene match: 8. This CDR3 comprises 13 residues. Per germline, CDR1 MNHEY and CDR2 SVGAGI. The CDR3, as DNA: TGTGCCAGCAGACCCCAGGGGGGAAGTGGCTACACCTTC. This gives the protein CASRPQGGSGYTF.

The chain uses TRBV6-5 and TRBJ2-2; maybe TRBD1 (6 bases). The germline CDR1 and CDR2 sequences are MNHEY and SVGAGI. This CDR3 is 14 amino acids long. Trimming removed 6 bases at V and 5 bases at J, with 13 bases between. This chain's CDR3 is CASRRLGATGELFF. The CDR3 nucleotides read TGTGCCAGCAGGAGGTTGGGGGCGACCGGGGAGCTGTTTTTT.

The chain joins TRBV7-2 to TRBJ2-1; D ambiguous. Germline V CDR1 and CDR2: SGHTA, FQGNSA. The CDR3 length is 13 residues. V dropped 1 base and J dropped 9 bases, with 10 bases sitting between them. CDR3 sequence reads: CASSLVVFGEQFF. Here the CDR3 DNA reads TGTGCCAGCAGCTTAGTTGTGTTTGGTGAGCAGTTCTTC.

This sequence joins TRBV6-6 and TRBJ2-7, with a weak D call TRBD1 (6 bases). CDR3 length: 13 residues. Trimming took off 5 bases at V and 1 base at J, with 9 bases between the two ends. Per germline, CDR1 MNHNY and CDR2 SVGAGI (reference sequence). CDR3 amino acids: CASSKQGSYEQYF. CDR3 sequence (DNA): TGTGCCAGCAGTAAACAGGGATCCTACGAGCAGTACTTC.

This chain joins TRBV28 and TRBJ2-4; D is perhaps TRBD1 or TRBD2 (5 bases each). The length of the CDR3 is 12 residues. The germline V gene encodes CDR1 MDHEN and CDR2 SYDVKM. The V end lost 5 bases, the J end lost 11 bases, and 13 bases lay between the germline ends. In DNA, the CDR3 is TGTGCCAGCAGTACCCTCGGGACGGTTCAGTACTTC. Protein: CASSTLGTVQYF. The whole variable domain, remainder taken from reference TRBV28 and TRBJ2-4, is DVKVTQSSRYLVKRTGEKVFLECVQDMDHENMFWYRQDPGLGLRLIYFSYDVKMKEKGDIPEGYSVSREKKERFSLILESASTNQTSMYLCASSTLGTVQYFGAGTRLSVL.

The gene calls are TRBV19 and TRBJ1-4; D not certain. The ends were cut back, 5 bases at V and 2 bases at J, with 12 bases in the middle. Germline V CDR1 and CDR2: LNHDA, SQIVND (reference sequence). The CDR3 contains 15 residues. CDR3 bases: TGTGCCAGTAGTGGGCGCGGCGGCACTAATGAAAAACTGTTTTTT. Translated: CASSGRGGTNEKLFF.

The V and J genes are TRBV6-5 and TRBJ1-3; possibly TRBD1 for D (5 bases). Trimming pared 2 bases from V and 0 bases from J, leaving 8 bases between. Looked up from germline, CDR1 is MNHEY and CDR2 is SVGAGI. This CDR3 is built from 15 residues. CDR3: CASSYRGNSGNTIYF. As DNA, the CDR3 is TGTGCCAGCAGTTACCGGGGCAACTCTGGAAACACCATATATTTT.

This clone appeared a few times. The rearrangement links TRBV18 to TRBJ1-1; D is unresolved. Looked up from germline, CDR1 is KGHSH and CDR2 is LQKENI. The CDR3 runs to 14 residues. V shed 3 bases and J shed 1 base, with 9 bases lying between them. CDR3 protein: CASSPAEGNTEAFF. In DNA form, the CDR3 reads TGTGCCAGCTCACCCGCGGAAGGGAACACTGAAGCTTTCTTT.

J is TRBJ1-2 and V is TRBV6-1, with no clear D. The V end was cut by 1 base, the J end by 7 bases, with 4 bases between. The V gene's germline CDR1 is MNHNS and CDR2 SASEGT. There are 11 residues in the CDR3. The chain's CDR3 is CASSEGGGYTF. In nucleotides, the CDR3 is TGTGCCAGCAGTGAAGGGGGTGGCTACACCTTC.

The chain couples TRBV7-6 to TRBJ2-5; 16 nucleotides match TRBD2. This CDR3 comprises 16 residues. Trimming removed 4 bases from V and 5 bases from J; junction bases left unmatched: 4. Germline-derived CDR1 and CDR2 are SGHVS and FNYEAQ. CDR3 residues: CASSSSGLAGGETQYF. CDR3 DNA sequence: TGTGCCAGCAGCTCCTCGGGACTAGCGGGAGGGGAGACCCAGTACTTC.

The chain is built from TRBV7-3 and TRBJ2-2, with 7 bases aligning to TRBD2. This CDR3 comprises 16 residues. Germline assignment: CDR1 SGHTA and CDR2 FQGTGA. J lost 6 bases, V lost 5 bases, and 12 bases had no gene match. The CDR3 nucleotides are TGTGCCAGCAGCCCCACGGGGGGTATTGGGTCCGGGGAGCTGTTTTTT. This translates into CASSPTGGIGSGELFF.

This clone was observed a few times. This sequence joins TRBV7-2 and TRBJ1-2; D is ambiguous. CDR1 and CDR2 from the germline V gene are SGHTA and FQGNSA. The CDR3 has 13 amino acids. Deletions cut 2 bases from V and 7 bases from J, with 11 bases between. This CDR3 is CASSLNGVTGYTF. The CDR3 DNA is TGTGCCAGCAGCTTAAATGGGGTAACTGGCTACACCTTC.

The chain employs TRBV11-3 and TRBJ2-1; 14 nucleotides align to TRBD2. Germline values: CDR1 SGHNT, CDR2 YENEEA. Unmatched junction bases numbered 7, after V lost 4 bases and J lost 11 bases. There are 15 residues in the CDR3. The CDR3 spells CASSSGTSGGTQQFF. The CDR3 DNA is TGTGCCAGCAGCTCTGGGACTAGCGGGGGAACCCAGCAGTTCTTC.

The chain recombines TRBV18 with TRBJ2-5; D possibly corresponds to TRBD1 (6 bases). Germline values: CDR1 KGHSH, CDR2 LQKENI. This CDR3 has 14 amino acids. V was cut by 2 bases and J by 10 bases, with 17 bases left in between. The CDR3 DNA reads TGTGCCAGCTCACCAGGACAGCCGAGAGGGGACCAGTACTTC. Translation: CASSPGQPRGDQYF.

The chain has TRBV28 and TRBJ2-1; D unclear. The germline V gene encodes CDR1 MDHEN and CDR2 SYDVKM. Trimming removed 7 bases from V and 0 bases from J, with 4 bases in between. There are 12 residues in the CDR3. CDR3 protein: CASKNSYNEQFF. Here the CDR3 DNA reads TGTGCCAGCAAGAACTCCTACAATGAGCAGTTCTTC.

The gene calls are TRBV4-1 and TRBJ1-4; D unresolved. The V end lost 4 bases, the J end lost 2 bases, and 11 bases lay between the germline ends. Germline V gene data show CDR1 as MGHRA and CDR2 as YSYEKL. This CDR3 has 15 residues. CDR3 sequence (DNA): TGCGCCAGCAGCCGCACCCCGGGCACTAATGAAAAACTGTTTTTT. Residues: CASSRTPGTNEKLFF.

The V gene is TRBV5-1, the J gene TRBJ1-1; 7 bases match TRBD1. There are 16 residues in the CDR3. Germline V gene sequence: CDR1 SGHRS, CDR2 YFSETQ. The V gene end was trimmed by 2 bases and the J gene end by 0 bases; junction bases not matched to a gene: 7. CDR3 sequence: CASSLPRTGMNTEAFF. As DNA, the CDR3 is TGCGCCAGCAGCTTACCCCGGACAGGCATGAACACTGAAGCTTTCTTT.

The chain carries TRBV6-6 and TRBJ1-5; TRBD1 aligns across 7 bases. V lost 8 bases, J lost 1 base, and 8 bases stayed unmatched. This CDR3 is 15 amino acids long. Germline-derived CDR1 and CDR2 are MNHNY and SVGAGI (reference sequence). The CDR3 region has the DNA TGTGCCAGCGGAAGACAGGGTTGGAGCAATCAGCCCCAGCATTTT. Its protein product is CASGRQGWSNQPQHF.

With respect to this clone: This sample includes further DNA sequences coding for the same CDR3. The chain links TRBV5-1 to TRBJ2-7, with 9 bases aligning to TRBD2. Trimming took 7 bases from V and 2 from J; bases not matched to a gene: 4. The CDR3 runs to 13 residues. Per germline, CDR1 SGHRS and CDR2 YFSETQ. The CDR3 DNA follows: TGCGCCAGCCGCGGGGGGGCTACCTACGAGCAGTACTTC. Amino acid sequence: CASRGGATYEQYF.

The chain joins TRBV18 to TRBJ2-2, with D tentatively TRBD1 (6 bases). Germline V gene lookup returns CDR1 KGHSH and CDR2 LQKENI. The ends were cut back, 2 bases at V and 1 base at J, with 11 bases in the middle. CDR3 length: 16 residues. Written as DNA, the CDR3 is TGTGCCAGCTCACCAAGACTGGGACAGAACACCGGGGAGCTGTTTTTT. Translating gives CASSPRLGQNTGELFF.

The rearrangement links TRBV11-3 to TRBJ2-1; 7 positions agree with TRBD1. V was clipped by 1 base and J by 10 bases; unmatched bases: 10. CDR3 length: 15 amino acids. Germline CDR1 and CDR2: SGHNT and YENEEA. The CDR3 protein is CASSLAGTASSEQFF. CDR3 DNA: TGTGCCAGCAGCTTAGCCGGGACAGCTTCTAGCGAGCAGTTCTTC.

This chain uses TRBV4-3 with TRBJ2-3; TRBD2 matches 9 bases. The J segment lost 0 bases and the V segment lost 0 bases, leaving 13 bases of the junction unmatched. Germline CDR1 reads LGHNA; CDR2 reads YSLEER. There are 20 residues in the CDR3. CDR3 protein: CASSQDRRLGTSSSTDTQYF. Written as DNA, the CDR3 is TGCGCCAGCAGCCAAGATAGGCGCCTTGGGACTAGCTCTAGCACAGATACGCAGTATTTT.

The genes are TRBV6-5 and TRBJ2-7, with TRBD1 matching 8 bases. V gave up 2 bases and J gave up 0 bases; unmatched junction bases: 3. The germline gives CDR1 MNHEY, CDR2 SVGAGI. The CDR3 covers 15 residues. CDR3 amino acids: CASSYTGGSSYEQYF. CDR3 nucleotides: TGTGCCAGCAGTTACACAGGGGGGAGCTCCTACGAGCAGTACTTC.

The genes are TRBV2 and TRBJ1-6, with TRBD1 identical over 8 bases. Germline CDR1 is SNHLY and CDR2 is FYNNEI. The V and J ends lost 4 bases and 10 bases, in that order; junction bases with no gene match: 3. The CDR3 sequence is 13 residues long. The CDR3 region has the DNA TGTGCCAGCAGTGGGACAGGGAGCTCACCCCTCCACTTT. Protein: CASSGTGSSPLHF.

This chain joins TRBV5-4 and TRBJ1-1; maybe TRBD1 (5 bases). This CDR3 comprises 15 residues. The germline V and J ends were trimmed by 6 bases and 1 base, with 16 bases remaining between them. Germline V gene data show CDR1 as SGHNT and CDR2 as YYREEE (reference sequence). Here the CDR3 reads CASTTPQGGNTEAFF. DNA for the CDR3: TGTGCCAGCACCACCCCCCAGGGAGGGAACACTGAAGCTTTCTTT.

The CDR3 DNA reads as TGTGCCAGCAGCTTCGTGTGGACTAGCGGTACAGATACGCAGTATTTT. Translating gives CASSFVWTSGTDTQYF. This sequence joins TRBV28 and TRBJ2-3; 10 bases map to TRBD2. The germline V gene has CDR1 MDHEN and CDR2 SYDVKM. The CDR3 is 16 amino acids. V shed 6 bases, J shed 3 bases, and the junction held 9 bases outside the gene matches. Full variable domain (rest looked up from reference TRBV28 and TRBJ2-3): DVKVTQSSRYLVKRTGEKVFLECVQDMDHENMFWYRQDPGLGLRLIYFSYDVKMKEKGDIPEGYSVSREKKERFSLILESASTNQTSMYLCASSFVWTSGTDTQYFGPGTRLTVL.

A remark on this clone: Other DNA sequences in the sample encode the same CDR3. The J gene is TRBJ2-1, the V gene TRBV5-1; TRBD2 matches 16 bases. The CDR3 is 15 amino acids. The germline CDR1 and CDR2 sequences are SGHRS and YFSETQ. Trimming cost V 4 bases and J 9 bases; bases outside gene matches: 4. CDR3: CASSPGTSGRAEQFF. The CDR3 region has the DNA TGCGCCAGCAGCCCTGGGACTAGCGGGAGGGCTGAGCAGTTCTTC.